This T cell receptor beta chain was sequenced in a study of post-analysis software for immune sequencing data (dated by TCRdb to about 2015). Turning to the overall study: Disease courses on record covered relapsing-remitting, secondary progressive and progressive-relapsing multiple sclerosis, though some patients had no subtype annotation. The patient repertoires were compared against approximately eleven previously published healthy control repertoires obtained from donors aged about 6 to 28 years. A subset of samples was prepared in parallel using single-end sample barcoding, then pooled and co-amplified after Illumina adapter ligation. The paper as a whole reports these results and caveats: When samples were clustered directly using the F measure, samples prepared in the same batch co-clustered strongly, which prompted a batch-effect correction. The control group was slightly older than the multiple sclerosis patient group. Compared with controls, multiple sclerosis patients had significantly lower normalized Chao1 diversity, a finding suggesting substantial peripheral T-cell clonal expansion.

To demonstrate the VDJtools post-analysis software, the study profiled TCR beta repertoires from the peripheral blood of around 13 young patients with multiple sclerosis. The multiple sclerosis patients were children and adolescents ranging in age from roughly 6 to 15 years. This clonotype was recorded at least ten times. The target of this receptor is not known. No base quality values were provided; no much bigger clone lies one nucleotide off. The method was PCR. The sequencer listed for this sample is Illumina HiSeq 2500. Unique molecular identifiers were incorporated into TCR beta cDNA libraries to reduce PCR and sequencing biases. Roughly 0.5 million cDNA molecules were obtained per 1 to 10 million input T cells, so each molecule approximated one T cell. The same protocol used for the earlier healthy control dataset was applied to prepare and sequence the patient libraries. Within a given batch, samples were prepared together, multiplexed and sequenced on the same HiSeq lane. The study's own analysis went as follows. MIGEC was used to process the raw barcoded reads, and molecular identifier groups with only a single read were discarded before consensus assembly and CDR3 extraction. VDJtools was used for post-analysis of the clonotype tables, and diversity was normalized by down-sampling every dataset to the size of the smallest sample. In repertoire overlap clustering, CDR3 amino acid sequences, but not nucleotide sequences, were matched to correct batch-related cross-sample contamination. In TCRdb, the public reads were trimmed at Q25 with fastp and aligned with MiXCR, with productive beta chains retained. Rows merge per CDR3 protein into single entries with the most common DNA and genes. The V and J calls were not made by the authors but by TCRdb's processing. The sample table holds hundreds of thousands of distinct CDR3 sequences, of which 36% were seen once. Around 5% of the sample belongs to the ten largest clones.

What was sequenced was blood. This TCR derives from a girl between 5 and 17 years old with multiple sclerosis.

The CDR3 has the sequence CASSPMDSSTDTQYF. The nucleotides read TGTGCCAGCAGCCCGATGGACTCCTCCACAGATACGCAGTATTTT. The rearrangement joined TRBV3-1 to TRBJ2-3; the D gene is perhaps TRBD2, on 5 matching bases. The cysteine opens and the phenylalanine closes a CDR3 of 15 amino acids. Of all the DNA, just the CDR3 is kept, 45 bases in frame from base 1. V lost 4 bases and J lost 2 bases; the stretch between them is 13 bases long. Per the germline V gene (reference sequence), LGHDT is the CDR1 and YNNKEL is the CDR2.